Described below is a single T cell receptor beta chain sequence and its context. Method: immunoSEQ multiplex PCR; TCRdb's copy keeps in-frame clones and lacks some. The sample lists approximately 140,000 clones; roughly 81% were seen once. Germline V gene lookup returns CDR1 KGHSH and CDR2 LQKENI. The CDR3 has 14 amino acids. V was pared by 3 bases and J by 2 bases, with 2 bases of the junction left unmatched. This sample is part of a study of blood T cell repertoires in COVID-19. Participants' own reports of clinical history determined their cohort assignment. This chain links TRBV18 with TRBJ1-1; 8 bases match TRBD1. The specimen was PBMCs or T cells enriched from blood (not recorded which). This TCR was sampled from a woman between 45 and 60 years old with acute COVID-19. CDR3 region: CASSPDRANTEAFF. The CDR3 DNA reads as TGTGCCAGCTCACCGGACAGGGCAAACACTGAAGCTTTCTTT.